The rows below give T cell receptor beta chains drawn from one sample of a study of blood T cell repertoires in COVID-19. Sequenced by immunoSEQ multiplex PCR; TCRdb stores in-frame clones only, minus some. The table has 130,000 to 150,000 clones, about 91% seen once. The material sequenced was peripheral blood. The receptor source for this set is a woman between 50 and 59 years old with acute or convalescent COVID-19. CDR3s include the opening cysteine and the closing phenylalanine or tryptophan. The order of the fields is V gene, CDR3 length, D gene, clone size, J gene, CDR3 DNA, CDR3 protein. D genes are given only for firm matches. Size tells how often a clone was seen (once, few, many) or the class of an expanded clone, and some rows leave it out.

>TRBV2|12|-|-|TRBJ1-3
TGTGCCGCTGGCGGCTCTGGAAACACCATATATTTT
CAAGGSGNTIYF
>TRBV10-1|15|TRBD1|-|TRBJ1-6
TGCGCCAGCAGTGAGTCGCGGCAGGGGGGATCACCCCTCCACTTT
CASSESRQGGSPLHF
>TRBV29-1|13|-|-|TRBJ2-2
TGCAGCGTTCAGGGGTCCCTCACCGGGGAGCTGTTTTTT
CSVQGSLTGELFF
>TRBV2|14|TRBD1|-|TRBJ1-2
TGTGCCAGCAGACCCCGGGACAGGGGGTTCGGCTACACCTTC
CASRPRDRGFGYTF
>TRBV3-1/TRBV3-2|13|-|-|TRBJ2-7
TGTGCCAGCAGCCAACCAGGGGGGTACGAGCAGTACTTC
CASSQPGGYEQYF
>TRBV7-9|15|-|-|TRBJ1-5
TGTGCCAGCAGCTTAGGCGTGGGCGGGTTTCAGCCCCAGCATTTT
CASSLGVGGFQPQHF
>TRBV10-3|14|TRBD1|-|TRBJ1-5
TGTGCCATCAGAGAGGACAGGAAAAATCAGCCCCAGCATTTT
CAIREDRKNQPQHF
>TRBV5-1|12|-|-|TRBJ1-2
TGCGCCAGCAGCTTACAGGGTAATGGCTACACCTTC
CASSLQGNGYTF
>TRBV15|12|-|few|TRBJ2-5
TGTGCCACCAGCAGAGTGGGCAGCACCCAGTACTTC
CATSRVGSTQYF
>TRBV27|15|TRBD2|-|TRBJ2-1
TGTGCCAGCAGTTTCAGCGGGAGGGCCCCGGATGAGCAGTTCTTC
CASSFSGRAPDEQFF
>TRBV9|16|-|-|TRBJ1-1
TGTGCCAGCGGGCCAGAAGTTAAGGGGTTGAACACTGAAGCTTTCTTT
CASGPEVKGLNTEAFF
>TRBV14|11|-|-|TRBJ1-6
TGTGCCAGCAGCCTTAGGGGGTCCCTCCACTTT
CASSLRGSLHF
>TRBV6-5|14|TRBD1|-|TRBJ1-1
TGTGCCAGCAGTCGAGGGACAGGGAACACTGAAGCTTTCTTT
CASSRGTGNTEAFF
>TRBV4-1|15|TRBD2|-|TRBJ2-3
TGCGCCAGCAGCCAAGGGCCTAGCGGGGCAGATACGCAGTATTTT
CASSQGPSGADTQYF
>TRBV28|14|TRBD1|-|TRBJ1-5
TGTGCCAGCAGTTTCGGGCAGGGGGGTCAGCCCCAGCATTTT
CASSFGQGGQPQHF
>TRBV13|13|TRBD1|-|TRBJ1-1
TGTGCCAGCAGCGAAAGGGACAGCAATGAAGCTTTCTTT
CASSERDSNEAFF
>TRBV27|14|TRBD2|-|TRBJ2-7
TGTGCCAGCAGTTTAAGCGGGAGGGCCCACGAGCAGTACTTC
CASSLSGRAHEQYF
>TRBV19|16|TRBD1|-|TRBJ2-3
TGTGCCAGTAGTATAGTAAGGGGCAGGGGGTTAGATACGCAGTATTTT
CASSIVRGRGLDTQYF
>TRBV5-3|16|TRBD2|-|TRBJ2-7
TGTGCCAGAAGCATCCATCTAGCGGGAGGCGCCTACGAGCAGTACTTC
CARSIHLAGGAYEQYF
>TRBV24-1|13|-|-|TRBJ1-1
TGTGCCACCAGTGATACCAGGGAATTTGAAGCTTTCTTT
CATSDTREFEAFF
>TRBV9|18|TRBD2|-|TRBJ2-1
TGTGCCAGCAGCGGAAACGATCTAACTAGCGGGGTAGGCAATGAGCAGTTCTTC
CASSGNDLTSGVGNEQFF
>TRBV3-1/TRBV3-2|14|-|-|TRBJ2-7
TGTGCCAGCAGCCAAGTTCCTGAGACCTACGAGCAGTACTTC
CASSQVPETYEQYF
>TRBV11-3|14|-|-|TRBJ2-1
TGTGCCAGCAGCTACCGTAGGGGGTTGAATGAGCAGTTCTTC
CASSYRRGLNEQFF
>TRBV30|14|-|-|TRBJ1-1
TGTGCCTGGAGTAGCACAGGGTCGATCACTGAAGCTTTCTTT
CAWSSTGSITEAFF
>TRBV24-1|16|-|-|TRBJ2-7
TGTGCCACCAGTGATAATACCGGGACAACAGTGGAGGAGCAGTACTTC
CATSDNTGTTVEEQYF
>TRBV5-5|17|TRBD2|-|TRBJ2-3
TGTGCCAGCAGCCCGCACGGGACTAGCGGGGGGGTCAATACGCAGTATTTT
CASSPHGTSGGVNTQYF
>TRBV4-2|15|TRBD2|-|TRBJ2-3
TGTGCCAGCAGCCAAGAACTAGCGGGAGTCGGGGGGCAGTATTTT
CASSQELAGVGGQYF
>TRBV6-6|14|-|-|TRBJ1-2
TGTGCCAGCAGCCCCATAGGGGGGGGCTATGGCTACACCTTC
CASSPIGGGYGYTF
>TRBV19|16|TRBD2|-|TRBJ2-3
TGTGCCAGTAGTACCGTAGCGGGAGGAACCACAGATACGCAGTATTTT
CASSTVAGGTTDTQYF
>TRBV5-6|13|TRBD1|once|TRBJ1-2
TGTGCCAGCAGCAAGGACAGGGAGTATGGCTACACCTTC
CASSKDREYGYTF
>TRBV11-3|18|TRBD2|-|TRBJ2-1
TGTGCCAGCAGCTTAGCAGGAGGGGCTAGCGGGAGTGGCAATGAGCAGTTCTTC
CASSLAGGASGSGNEQFF
>TRBV19|15|-|-|TRBJ2-7
TGTGCCAGTAGTCTTGGGACTCTCGCCCCTTCCGAGCAGTACTTC
CASSLGTLAPSEQYF
>TRBV21-1|16|-|-|TRBJ1-2
TGTGCCAGCAGCAAAACCTCGGACAGGGGGCAGTATGGCTACACCTTC
CASSKTSDRGQYGYTF
>TRBV5-6|15|TRBD1|-|TRBJ2-3
TGTGCCAGCAGCTTGGTAACAGGGGGGTTGGATACGCAGTATTTT
CASSLVTGGLDTQYF
>TRBV28|15|TRBD1|-|TRBJ1-4
TGTGCCAGCATACGCAGTGACAGGGAAAGGGAAAAACTGTTTTTT
CASIRSDREREKLFF